These 8 T cell receptor beta chains were sequenced from one sample in a study of cytomegalovirus exposure and HLA in healthy donors. Generated by immunoSEQ multiplex PCR, the TCRdb table keeps only in-frame clones and is missing some. The data show hundreds of thousands of clones, 90% seen once. The sample comprised PBMCs. These receptors were obtained from a woman aged 25-40 years in good health and CMV-seronegative.

Only one count was recorded for this clone. The rearrangement joins TRBV6-5 to TRBJ2-7; D not certain. The V end lost 7 bases, the J end lost 10 bases, and 20 bases lay between the germline ends. Germline V gives CDR1 MNHEY, CDR2 SVGAGI. The CDR3 is made up of 13 amino acids. Here the CDR3 reads CASNLLGRTLQYF. In DNA form, the CDR3 reads TGTGCCAGCAATTTACTCGGCAGGACCCTCCAGTACTTC.

The chain couples TRBV9 to TRBJ1-1; 7 bases line up with TRBD1. V lost 0 bases to trimming and J lost 2 bases; unmatched junction nucleotides: 4. Germline CDR1 is SGDLS and CDR2 is YYNGEE. The CDR3 spans 15 residues. The CDR3 region is CASSVVGTENTEAFF. For the CDR3, the DNA is TGTGCCAGCAGCGTAGTGGGGACAGAAAACACTGAAGCTTTCTTT.

V is TRBV27 and J is TRBJ2-2; 12 bases align to TRBD1. Trimming removed 6 bases from V and 5 bases from J; junction bases left unmatched: 16. This CDR3 is built from 19 residues. Germline CDR1 MNHEY, CDR2 SMNVEV (reference sequence). The CDR3 coding sequence is TGTGCCAGCAGCCCTACAGCCCGGGACAGGGGGCGAGGGACCGGGGAGCTGTTTTTT. Translating gives CASSPTARDRGRGTGELFF.

The V and J genes are TRBV5-1 and TRBJ2-7, with no clear D. CDR1 SGHRS and CDR2 YFSETQ come from the germline V gene. Trimming removed 5 bases at V and 0 bases at J, with 12 bases between. This CDR3 has 14 amino acids. CDR3 DNA sequence: TGCGCCAGCAGAACGTCGGCTACCTCCTACGAGCAGTACTTC. Residues: CASRTSATSYEQYF.

This clone was seen a single time. The rearrangement links TRBV4-1 to TRBJ2-7; the D is unclear. Germline loops: CDR1 MGHRA, CDR2 YSYEKL. This CDR3 has 14 residues. Trimming removed 2 bases from V and 6 bases from J, with 14 bases in between. The CDR3 protein is CASSQPSRRSEQYF. Written as DNA, the CDR3 is TGCGCCAGCAGCCAACCAAGCCGCCGATCCGAGCAGTACTTC.

The genes are TRBV25-1 and TRBJ1-2; TRBD1 matches at 7 bases. The trim removed 6 bases at V and 0 bases at J, leaving 13 bases unmatched. CDR1 is MGHDK and CDR2 is SYGVNS in the germline V gene. This CDR3 has 17 residues. CDR3 sequence (DNA): TGTGCCAGCAGCCCACCTCGTACCGGGACAGCTAACTATGGCTACACCTTC. It specifies CASSPPRTGTANYGYTF.

The chain couples TRBV4-3 to TRBJ2-2, with D perhaps being TRBD1 or TRBD2 (5 bases each). V gave up 0 bases and J gave up 5 bases, with 13 bases separating them. Germline V gene sequence: CDR1 LGHNA, CDR2 YSLEER. The CDR3 is 16 residues long. Here the CDR3 DNA reads TGCGCCAGCAGCCAAGATCGAAGAGGGGATACCGGGGAGCTGTTTTTT. Residues: CASSQDRRGDTGELFF.

The count of this clone is one. This chain joins TRBV5-1 and TRBJ2-5, with D maybe TRBD2 (6 bases). Per germline, CDR1 SGHRS and CDR2 YFSETQ. This CDR3 is built from 14 residues. Trimming shortened V by 4 bases and J by 2 bases, and 12 bases separated the two germline ends. The CDR3 DNA is TGCGCCAGCAGCCTGCGGGGCAGACAAGAGACCCAGTACTTC. Protein product: CASSLRGRQETQYF.